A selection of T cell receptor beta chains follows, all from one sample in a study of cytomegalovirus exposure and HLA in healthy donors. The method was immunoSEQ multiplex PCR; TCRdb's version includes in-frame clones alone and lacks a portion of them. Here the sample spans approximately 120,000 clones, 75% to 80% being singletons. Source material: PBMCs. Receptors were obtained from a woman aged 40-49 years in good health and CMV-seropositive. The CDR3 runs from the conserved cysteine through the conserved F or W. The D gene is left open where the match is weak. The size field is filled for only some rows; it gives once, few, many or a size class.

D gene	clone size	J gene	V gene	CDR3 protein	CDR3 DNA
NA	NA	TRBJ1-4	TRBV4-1	CASSQVQGTNEKLFF	TGCGCCAGCAGCCAAGTCCAGGGGACTAATGAAAAACTGTTTTTT
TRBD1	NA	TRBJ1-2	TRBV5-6	CASSLNRGEGGYTF	TGTGCCAGCAGCTTGAACAGGGGTGAAGGTGGCTACACCTTC
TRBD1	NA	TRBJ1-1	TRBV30	CAWSWDRTEAFF	TGTGCCTGGAGTTGGGACAGGACTGAAGCTTTCTTT
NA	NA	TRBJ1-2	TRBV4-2	CASSQEHGANYGYTF	TGTGCCAGCAGCCAAGAGCATGGAGCTAACTATGGCTACACCTTC
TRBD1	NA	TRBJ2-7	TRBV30	CAWSEDRGTYEQYF	TGTGCCTGGAGTGAGGACAGGGGAACCTACGAGCAGTACTTC
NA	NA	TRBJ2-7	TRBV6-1	CASRLTRDISYEQYF	TGTGCCAGCAGGCTAACCCGGGACATCTCCTACGAGCAGTACTTC
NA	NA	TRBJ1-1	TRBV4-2	CASSLDRRMNTEAFF	TGTGCCAGCAGCCTAGACAGGCGTATGAACACTGAAGCTTTCTTT
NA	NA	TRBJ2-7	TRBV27	CASSTIQGHEQYF	TGTGCCAGCAGTACAATACAGGGCCACGAGCAGTACTTC
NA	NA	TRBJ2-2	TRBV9	CASSRTGQGSTGELFF	TGTGCCAGCAGCCGTACAGGGCAGGGATCCACCGGGGAGCTGTTTTTT
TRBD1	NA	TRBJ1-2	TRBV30	CAWTPTGLGHYGYTF	TGTGCCTGGACCCCGACAGGGCTTGGACACTATGGCTACACCTTC
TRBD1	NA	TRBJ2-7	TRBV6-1	CASTRDRGSYEQYF	TGTGCCAGCACCCGGGACAGGGGGTCCTACGAGCAGTACTTC
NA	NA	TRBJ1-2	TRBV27	CASSPRRGSGYTF	TGTGCCAGCAGCCCCCGGAGAGGGAGCGGCTACACCTTC
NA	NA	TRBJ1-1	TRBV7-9	CASSPRGGFTEAFF	TGTGCCAGCAGCCCTAGGGGGGGATTTACTGAAGCTTTCTTT
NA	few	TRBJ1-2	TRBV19	CASSRDGTYYGYTF	TGTGCCAGTAGCAGAGACGGGACTTACTATGGCTACACCTTC
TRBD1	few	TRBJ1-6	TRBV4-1	CASSPGQGANSPLHF	TGCGCCAGCAGCCCCGGACAGGGTGCCAATTCACCCCTCCACTTT
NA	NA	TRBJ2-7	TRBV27	CASSLSPASREEQYF	TGTGCCAGCAGTTTATCGCCCGCCTCGAGGGAGGAGCAGTACTTC
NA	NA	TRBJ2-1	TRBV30	CAWSVPSYNEQFF	TGTGCCTGGAGTGTACCCAGCTACAATGAGCAGTTCTTC
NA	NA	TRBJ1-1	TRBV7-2	CASSVQENTEAFF	TGTGCCAGCAGCGTACAGGAGAACACTGAAGCTTTCTTT
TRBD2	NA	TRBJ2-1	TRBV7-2	CASSLDPSGAFEQFF	TGTGCCAGCAGCTTAGACCCTAGCGGGGCCTTTGAGCAGTTCTTC
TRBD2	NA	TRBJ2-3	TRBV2	CASSLYVRGGTYF	TGTGCCAGCAGTTTGTACGTGCGGGGGGGCACGTATTTT
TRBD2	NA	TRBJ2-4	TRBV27	CASRGGTKNIQYF	TGTGCCAGCAGGGGGGGGACCAAAAACATTCAGTACTTC
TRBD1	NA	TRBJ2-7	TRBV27	CASATPGTERNEQYF	TGTGCCAGCGCAACCCCCGGGACAGAAAGGAACGAGCAGTACTTC
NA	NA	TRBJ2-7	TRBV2	CASSVAQGGYEQYF	TGTGCCAGCAGTGTTGCACAGGGTGGGTACGAGCAGTACTTC
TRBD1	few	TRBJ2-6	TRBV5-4	CASRATGGYSGANVLTF	TGTGCCAGCAGAGCTACAGGGGGCTACTCTGGGGCCAACGTCCTGACTTTC
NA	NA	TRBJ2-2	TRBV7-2	CASKLTINTGELFF	TGTGCCAGCAAGCTAACTATCAACACCGGGGAGCTGTTTTTT
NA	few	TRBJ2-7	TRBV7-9	CASSLAYQQYF	TGTGCCAGCAGCTTAGCCTACCAGCAGTACTTC
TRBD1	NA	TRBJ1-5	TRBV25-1	CASRGTGLNQPQHF	TGTGCCAGCAGAGGGACAGGTCTTAATCAGCCCCAGCATTTT
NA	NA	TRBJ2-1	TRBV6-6	CASSTNNEQFF	TGTGCCAGCAGTACAAACAATGAGCAGTTCTTC
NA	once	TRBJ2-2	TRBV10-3	CAISERGFSGELFF	TGTGCCATCAGTGAGCGGGGGTTTAGCGGGGAGCTGTTTTTT
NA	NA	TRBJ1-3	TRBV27	CASSLSPPDFAGPSSGNTIYF	TGTGCCAGCAGTTTATCCCCCCCTGATTTTGCAGGTCCTTCCTCTGGAAACACCATATATTTT
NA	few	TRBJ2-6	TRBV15	CATGRGGANVLTF	TGTGCCACCGGACGCGGGGGGGCCAACGTCCTGACTTTC
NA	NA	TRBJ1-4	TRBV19	CASSPGIGEKLFF	TGTGCCAGTAGTCCCGGGATTGGGGAAAAACTGTTTTTT
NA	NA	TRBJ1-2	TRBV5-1	CASSLAVGAHGYTF	TGCGCCAGCAGCTTGGCCGTGGGGGCGCATGGCTACACCTTC
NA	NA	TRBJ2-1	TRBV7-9	CASSLPSNEQFF	TGTGCCAGCAGCTTACCCTCCAATGAGCAGTTCTTC
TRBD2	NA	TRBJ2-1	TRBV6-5	CASRLAGGLYNEQFF	TGTGCCAGCAGGTTAGCGGGGGGCCTTTACAATGAGCAGTTCTTC
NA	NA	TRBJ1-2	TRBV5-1	CASSPAPMGTPNYGYTF	TGCGCCAGCAGCCCAGCCCCCATGGGCACCCCTAACTATGGCTACACCTTC
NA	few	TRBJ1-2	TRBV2	CASNGPPDIGQGYTF	TGTGCCAGCAACGGGCCCCCGGACATAGGTCAAGGCTACACCTTC
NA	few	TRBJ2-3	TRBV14	CASSRNTGDTQYF	TGTGCCAGCAGCCGTAACACGGGGGATACGCAGTATTTT
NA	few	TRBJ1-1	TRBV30	CAWSVGRDTEAFF	TGTGCCTGGAGTGTCGGGAGGGACACTGAAGCTTTCTTT
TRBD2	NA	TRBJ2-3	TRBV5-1	CASSFIERGTQYF	TGCGCCAGCAGCTTCATTGAGCGGGGTACGCAGTATTTT
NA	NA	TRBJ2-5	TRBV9	CASSVGLAEETQYF	TGTGCCAGCAGCGTAGGCCTGGCGGAAGAGACCCAGTACTTC
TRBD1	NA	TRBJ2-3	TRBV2	CATSTGQARGDTQYF	TGTGCCACCTCTACCGGACAGGCCCGCGGGGATACGCAGTATTTT
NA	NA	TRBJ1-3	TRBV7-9	CASSRPPNTIYF	TGTGCCAGCAGCCGTCCCCCAAACACCATATATTTT
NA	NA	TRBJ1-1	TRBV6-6	CASSYPSGVRTEAFF	TGTGCCAGCAGTTACCCCTCAGGGGTGAGGACTGAAGCTTTCTTT
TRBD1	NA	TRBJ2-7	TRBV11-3	CASTHGTDVSYEQYF	TGTGCCAGCACCCACGGGACAGACGTATCCTACGAGCAGTACTTC
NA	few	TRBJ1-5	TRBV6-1	CASSVLVQGNQPQHF	TGTGCCAGCAGTGTTTTGGTACAGGGTAATCAGCCCCAGCATTTT
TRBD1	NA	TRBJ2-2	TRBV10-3	CAISQGAGELFF	TGTGCCATCAGCCAGGGGGCCGGGGAGCTGTTTTTT
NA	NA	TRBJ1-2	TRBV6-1	CASSEDGGRAFYGYTF	TGTGCCAGCAGTGAAGATGGTGGCAGGGCCTTCTATGGCTACACCTTC
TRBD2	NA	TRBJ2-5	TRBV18	CASSPRSGGAEGTQYF	TGTGCCAGCTCACCACGGAGCGGGGGGGCGGAAGGGACCCAGTACTTC
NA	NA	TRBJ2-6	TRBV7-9	CASSQSGANVLTF	TGTGCCAGCAGCCAATCTGGGGCCAACGTCCTGACTTTC
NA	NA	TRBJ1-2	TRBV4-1	CASSQIGPTTAGGYTF	TGCGCCAGCAGCCAAATTGGACCAACAACTGCGGGGGGCTACACCTTC
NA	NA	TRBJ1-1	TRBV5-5	CASSLGAGVNTEAFF	TGTGCCAGCAGCTTGGGCGCAGGGGTGAACACTGAAGCTTTCTTT
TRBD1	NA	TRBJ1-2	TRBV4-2	CASSQGRDRAFYGYTF	TGTGCCAGCAGCCAAGGACGGGACAGGGCTTTCTATGGCTACACCTTC
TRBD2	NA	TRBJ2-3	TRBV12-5	CASGRLAGASTDTQYF	TGTGCTAGTGGACGCCTAGCGGGGGCTAGCACAGATACGCAGTATTTT
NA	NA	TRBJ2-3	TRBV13	CASSLDLALDTQYF	TGTGCCAGCAGCTTAGATCTAGCCTTGGATACGCAGTATTTT
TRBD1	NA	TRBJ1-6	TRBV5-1	CASRLGQAPSPLHF	TGCGCCAGCAGACTTGGACAGGCTCCTTCACCCCTCCACTTT
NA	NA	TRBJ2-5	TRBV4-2	CASSQDQPGYGETQYF	TGTGCCAGCAGCCAAGACCAACCGGGGTATGGAGAGACCCAGTACTTC
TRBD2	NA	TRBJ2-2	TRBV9	CASSVTSRTGELFF	TGTGCCAGCAGCGTGACTAGCCGCACCGGGGAGCTGTTTTTT
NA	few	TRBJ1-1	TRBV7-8	CASSLAPGVDTEAFF	TGTGCCAGCAGCTTGGCCCCGGGTGTTGACACTGAAGCTTTCTTT